This T cell receptor beta chain is from a study of T cell clusters in autoimmune cytopenias. Some 38,000 genome equivalents of blood DNA were amplified for TRB. TRB rearrangements were amplified by touch-down multiplex PCR with mixed TRB-A/B primers. TCRdb re-called the multiplex PCR reads and gives one entry per CDR3 protein, without DNA. This sample lists about 14,000 distinct CDR3 sequences; its ten largest clones have 3.5% to 4.5%. This CDR3 has 14 residues. The germline V gene encodes CDR1 GTSNPN and CDR2 SVGIG (reference sequence). This sample also belongs to another study, concerning T cell repertoires in aging, cancer and after chemotherapy.

The chain uses TRBV30 and TRBJ2-3. This TCR derives from a human donor in good health. The source material was peripheral blood. CDR3 region: CAWSVQVVTDTQYF.